Reported below is one T cell receptor beta chain. It has no known antigen specificity. No per-base quality is available; no much larger clone lies one base away. For CDR1 and CDR2, the germline V gene lists LGHNA and YSLEER. Trimming takes 0 bases from V and 0 bases from J, and the germline ends sit 8 bases apart. The CDR3 runs 15 amino acids, cysteine and phenylalanine included. The read is trimmed to its CDR3 DNA, 45 bases read in frame from base 1. The High Capacity cDNA Reverse Transcription Kit was used to reverse transcribe all of the isolated RNA, meaning that expressed TCRB transcripts were what got sequenced. Naive, central memory and regulatory T cell samples underwent deep immunoSEQ sequencing, averaging around 3.6 million total reads per sample. Sorted cells were lysed in RLT buffer, and RNA was extracted using DNase-treated RNeasy Micro or Mini kits according to cell number. To prevent cross-contamination, each cell subset was processed individually, whereas patient and healthy donor samples were processed jointly. TCRB sequences were amplified from cDNA with the immunoSEQ multiplex PCR, producing 87-bp fragments spanning the CDR3 region. The amplicons were sequenced using the Illumina HiSeq platform. On the study's bioinformatics: Synthetic template baselines were used to correct PCR bias computationally, reads within Hamming distance 2 were collapsed together, and singletons that could not be merged were discarded. Reads were aligned against IMGT so that V, D and J genes, CDR3 length and insertions or deletions at six rearrangement sites could be assigned. Within each subset, clonotype counts were normalized to sorted cell number, after which true diversity and Gini coefficients were computed with the tcR R package. The overlap coefficient, calculated on TCRB nucleotide sequences, was used to measure repertoire sharing. As a proxy for the pre-selection repertoire, out-of-frame TCRB sequences from naive cells were analyzed. The immuneACCESS repertoire file appears here via TCRdb, limited to in-frame rearrangements. These files lack a portion of the clones; in checked studies, under half of the deficit traces to unresolved V genes, and the cause of the others is not known. V and J calls and clone size are copied from that table; D and trimming were computed from the DNA. The sample data list around 600,000 clones, and roughly an eighth of these were observed just once. Around 0.12% of the sample belongs to the ten largest clones.

The source of the sample is a study of beta chain features in type 1 diabetes (dated by TCRdb to 2016 to 2019). Study-level background: Mean age, gender distribution, total cell number and subset yield were not different between patients and healthy donors. A total of some 110 million sorted cells were examined across all samples, and a strong correlation was observed between cell number per subset and RNA yield. In the study, TCRB repertoires of sorted circulating CD4+ T cell subsets from recently diagnosed type 1 diabetes patients were compared with those of matched healthy donors. Whereas all 30 or so donors provided naive and central memory subsets, regulatory and stem cell-like memory subsets were isolated from just 8 patients and about 8 healthy donors.

Each donor gave one peripheral blood draw, approximately 100 mL on average, collected into heparinised tubes. A BD FACSAria II and a panel including CD45RO, CCR7, CD25, CD127, CD95 and CD27 were used to sort naive, central memory, regulatory and stem cell-like memory CD4+ T cells. Purity was above 95% for every sorted population. Right away, PBMCs were isolated by Lymphoprep density gradient centrifugation and were stained directly, with no culture step. So that batch effects would be minimized, each experiment stained and sorted samples in pairs, pairing one healthy donor with one patient. Study-level results and caveats: A moderate but significant shortening of TCRB CDR3 length was observed in type 1 diabetes patients in all four CD4+ subsets. Because cDNA was sequenced instead of genomic DNA, highly expressing activated cells could be over-represented, though the groups showed no difference in activation or CD3 levels. HLA sub-analyses involved small numbers of individuals, so any influence of HLA type on TCRB rearrangement remained unresolved. The naive, central memory and regulatory TCRB repertoires appeared to resemble one another more closely among patients than among healthy donors. At VDJ recombination sites, patients with type 1 diabetes made fewer insertions and deleted more nucleotides, a pattern implying thymic rearrangement abnormalities. PCR may preferentially amplify shorter templates, but because patient and control samples were amplified and corrected together, any resulting skew would affect both groups equally.

This receptor was taken from a young man with type 1 diabetes. Sequenced input: naive CD4+ T cells from blood. In the paper's terms, the cell subset or site label means: true naive CD4+ T cells. Recombination joined TRBV4-3 with TRBJ1-1; the D gene is perhaps TRBD1, from 6 matching bases. The CDR3 is CASSQEGGVNTEAFF. The DNA is as follows: TGCGCCAGCAGCCAAGAAGGGGGAGTGAACACTGAAGCTTTCTTT.